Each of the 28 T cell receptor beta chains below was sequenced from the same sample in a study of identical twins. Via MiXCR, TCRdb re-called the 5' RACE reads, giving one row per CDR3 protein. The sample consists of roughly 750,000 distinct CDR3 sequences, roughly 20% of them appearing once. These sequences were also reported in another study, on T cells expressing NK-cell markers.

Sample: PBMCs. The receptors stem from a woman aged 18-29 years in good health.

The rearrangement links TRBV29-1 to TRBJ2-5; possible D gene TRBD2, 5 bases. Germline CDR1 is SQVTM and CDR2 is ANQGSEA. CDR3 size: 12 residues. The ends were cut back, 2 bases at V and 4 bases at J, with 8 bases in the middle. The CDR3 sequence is CSVERSGETQYF. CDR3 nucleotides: TGCAGCGTTGAAAGAAGCGGAGAGACCCAGTACTTC.

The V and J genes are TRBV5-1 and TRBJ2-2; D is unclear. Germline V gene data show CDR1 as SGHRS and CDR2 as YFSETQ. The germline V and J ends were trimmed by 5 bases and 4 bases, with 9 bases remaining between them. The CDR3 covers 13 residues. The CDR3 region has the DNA TGCGCCAGCAGATATGACGGCACCGGGGAGCTGTTTTTT. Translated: CASRYDGTGELFF.

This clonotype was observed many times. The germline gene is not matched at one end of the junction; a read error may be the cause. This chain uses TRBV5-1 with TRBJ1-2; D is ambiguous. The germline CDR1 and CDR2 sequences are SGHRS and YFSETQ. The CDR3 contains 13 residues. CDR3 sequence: CASSLTANYGYTF. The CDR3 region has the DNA TGTGCCAGCAGTTTGACGGCTAACTATGGCTACACCTTC.

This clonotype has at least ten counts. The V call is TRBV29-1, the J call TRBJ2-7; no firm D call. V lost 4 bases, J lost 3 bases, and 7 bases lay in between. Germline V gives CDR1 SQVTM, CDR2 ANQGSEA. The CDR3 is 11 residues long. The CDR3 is CSVATSYEQYF. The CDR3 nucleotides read TGCAGCGTTGCCACCAGCTACGAGCAGTACTTC.

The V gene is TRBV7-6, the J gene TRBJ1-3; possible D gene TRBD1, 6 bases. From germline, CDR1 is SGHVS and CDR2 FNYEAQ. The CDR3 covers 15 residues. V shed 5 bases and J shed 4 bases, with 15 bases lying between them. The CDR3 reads CASSAQQGKGNTIYF. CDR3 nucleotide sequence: TGTGCCAGCAGCGCTCAACAGGGAAAGGGAAACACCATATATTTT.

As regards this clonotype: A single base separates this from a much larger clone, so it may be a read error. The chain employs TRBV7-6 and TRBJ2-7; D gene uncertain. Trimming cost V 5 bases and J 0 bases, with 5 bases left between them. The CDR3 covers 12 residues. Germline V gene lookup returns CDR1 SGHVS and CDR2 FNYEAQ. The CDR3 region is CASSAYSYEQYF. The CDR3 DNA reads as TGTGCCAGCAGCGCCTACTCCTACGAGCAGTACTTC.

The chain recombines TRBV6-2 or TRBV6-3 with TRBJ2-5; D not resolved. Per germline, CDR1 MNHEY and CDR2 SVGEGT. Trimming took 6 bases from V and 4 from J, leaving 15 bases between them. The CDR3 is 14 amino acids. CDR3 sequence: CASRAQLSSETQYF. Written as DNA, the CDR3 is TGTGCCAGCAGGGCCCAGCTAAGTTCAGAGACCCAGTACTTC.

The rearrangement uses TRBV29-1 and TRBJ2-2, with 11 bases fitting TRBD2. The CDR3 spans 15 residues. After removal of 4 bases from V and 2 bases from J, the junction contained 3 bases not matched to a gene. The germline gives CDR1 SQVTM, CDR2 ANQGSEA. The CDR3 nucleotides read TGCAGCGTTGTAGCGGGGGGGCTTAACACCGGGGAGCTGTTTTTT. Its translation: CSVVAGGLNTGELFF.

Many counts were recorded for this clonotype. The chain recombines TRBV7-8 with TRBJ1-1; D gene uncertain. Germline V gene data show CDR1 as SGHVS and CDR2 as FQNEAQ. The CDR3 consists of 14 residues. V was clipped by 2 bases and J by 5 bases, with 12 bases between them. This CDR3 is CASSLPVFSTEAFF. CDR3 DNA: TGTGCCAGCAGCTTACCGGTTTTTTCGACTGAAGCTTTCTTT.

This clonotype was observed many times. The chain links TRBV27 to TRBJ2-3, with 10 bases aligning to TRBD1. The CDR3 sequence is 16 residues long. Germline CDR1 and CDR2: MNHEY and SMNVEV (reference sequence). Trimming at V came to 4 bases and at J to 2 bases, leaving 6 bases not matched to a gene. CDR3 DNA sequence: TGTGCCAGCAGTTCGAGGACAGGGGGATACACAGATACGCAGTATTTT. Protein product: CASSSRTGGYTDTQYF.

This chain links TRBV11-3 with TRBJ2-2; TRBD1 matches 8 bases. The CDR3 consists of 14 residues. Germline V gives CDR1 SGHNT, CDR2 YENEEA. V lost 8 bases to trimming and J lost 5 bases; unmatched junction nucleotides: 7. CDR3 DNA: TGTGCCAGCGAGACAGGGGAAAGGACCGGGGAGCTGTTTTTT. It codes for CASETGERTGELFF.

The CDR3 protein is CASSLRRRQETQYF. DNA of the CDR3: TGTGCCAGCAGTTTACGGCGCAGGCAAGAGACCCAGTACTTC. This rearrangement joins TRBV12-3 or TRBV12-4 to TRBJ2-5; D remains unclear. CDR3 length: 14 amino acids. V was pared by 2 bases and J by 2 bases, with 9 bases between.

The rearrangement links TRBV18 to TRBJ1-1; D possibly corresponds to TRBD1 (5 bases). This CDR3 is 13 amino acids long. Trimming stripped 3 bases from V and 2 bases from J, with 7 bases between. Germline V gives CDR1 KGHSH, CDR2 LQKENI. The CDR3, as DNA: TGTGCCAGCTCACCGGACACAAACACTGAAGCTTTCTTT. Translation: CASSPDTNTEAFF.

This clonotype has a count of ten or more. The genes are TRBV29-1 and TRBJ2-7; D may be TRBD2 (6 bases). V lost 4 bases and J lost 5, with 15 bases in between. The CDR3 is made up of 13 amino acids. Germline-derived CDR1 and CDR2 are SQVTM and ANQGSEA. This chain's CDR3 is CSVVGGNFNEQYF. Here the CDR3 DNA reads TGCAGCGTTGTGGGGGGAAATTTCAACGAGCAGTACTTC.

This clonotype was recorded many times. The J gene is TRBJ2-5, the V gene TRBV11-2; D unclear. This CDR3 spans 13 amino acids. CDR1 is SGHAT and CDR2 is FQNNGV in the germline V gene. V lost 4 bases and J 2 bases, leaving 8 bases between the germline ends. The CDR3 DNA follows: TGTGCCAGCAGCTCGCAAGTTCAAGAGACCCAGTACTTC. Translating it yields CASSSQVQETQYF.

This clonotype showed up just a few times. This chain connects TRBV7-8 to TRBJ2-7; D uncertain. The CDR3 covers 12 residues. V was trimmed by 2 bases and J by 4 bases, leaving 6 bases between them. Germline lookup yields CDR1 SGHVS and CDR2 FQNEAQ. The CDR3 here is CASSLKNYEQYF. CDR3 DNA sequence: TGTGCCAGCAGCTTAAAGAATTACGAGCAGTACTTC. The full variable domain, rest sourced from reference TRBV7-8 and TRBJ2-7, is GAGVSQSPRYKVAKRGQDVALRCDPISGHVSLFWYQQALGQGPEFLTYFQNEAQLDKSGLPSDRFFAERPEGSVSTLKIQRTQQEDSAVYLCASSLKNYEQYFGPGTRLTVT.

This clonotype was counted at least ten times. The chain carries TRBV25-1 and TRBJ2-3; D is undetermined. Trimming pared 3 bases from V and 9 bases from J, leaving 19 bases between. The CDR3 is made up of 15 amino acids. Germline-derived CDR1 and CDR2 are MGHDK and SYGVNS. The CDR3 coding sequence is TGTGCCAGCAGTGACCCGCCCCCGGGTCCCGGGACGCAGTATTTT. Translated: CASSDPPPGPGTQYF.

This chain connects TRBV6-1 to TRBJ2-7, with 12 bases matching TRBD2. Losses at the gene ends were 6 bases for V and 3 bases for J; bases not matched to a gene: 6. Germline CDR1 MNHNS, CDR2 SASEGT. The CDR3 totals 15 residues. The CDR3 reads CASRTTSGRFYEQYF. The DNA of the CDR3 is TGTGCCAGCAGGACTACTAGCGGGAGGTTCTACGAGCAGTACTTC.

The CDR3, as DNA: TGCGCCAGCAGCTCTGGACAGCACACTGAAGCTTTCTTT. Translated, it gives CASSSGQHTEAFF. The gene calls are TRBV5-1 and TRBJ1-1; D is perhaps TRBD1 (6 bases). V dropped 3 bases and J dropped 3 bases, with 9 bases sitting between them. The CDR3 consists of 13 residues. Germline loops: CDR1 SGHRS, CDR2 YFSETQ.

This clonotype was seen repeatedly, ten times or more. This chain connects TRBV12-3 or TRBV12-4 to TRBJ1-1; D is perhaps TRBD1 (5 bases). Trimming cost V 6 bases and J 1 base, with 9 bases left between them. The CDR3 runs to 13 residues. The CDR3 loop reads CASRYGGNTEAFF. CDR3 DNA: TGTGCCAGCAGGTATGGGGGGAACACTGAAGCTTTCTTT.

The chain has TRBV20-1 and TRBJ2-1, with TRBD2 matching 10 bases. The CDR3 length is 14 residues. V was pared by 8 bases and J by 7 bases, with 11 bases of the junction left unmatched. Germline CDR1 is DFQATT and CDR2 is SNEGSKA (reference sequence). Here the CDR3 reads CSTGLAGVNNEQFF. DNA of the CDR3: TGCAGTACCGGGCTAGCGGGAGTGAATAATGAGCAGTTCTTC.

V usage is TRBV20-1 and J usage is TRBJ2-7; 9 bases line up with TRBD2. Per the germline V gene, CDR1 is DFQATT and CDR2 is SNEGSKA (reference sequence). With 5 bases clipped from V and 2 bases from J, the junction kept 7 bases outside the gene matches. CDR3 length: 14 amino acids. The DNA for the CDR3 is TGCAGTGCTTCCAGCGGGAGGACCCCCTACGAGCAGTACTTC. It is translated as CSASSGRTPYEQYF.

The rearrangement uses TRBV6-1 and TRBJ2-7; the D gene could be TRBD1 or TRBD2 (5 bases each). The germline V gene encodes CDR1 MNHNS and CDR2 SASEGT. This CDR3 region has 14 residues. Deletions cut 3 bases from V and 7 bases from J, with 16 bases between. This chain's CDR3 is CASSDVGGLGEQYF. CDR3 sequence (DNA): TGTGCCAGCAGTGACGTTGGGGGTTTGGGGGAGCAGTACTTC.

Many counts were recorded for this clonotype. CDR3 protein: CASSDGSRGLDTQYF. In DNA, the CDR3 is TGTGCCAGCAGTGACGGGAGCAGAGGTCTTGATACGCAGTATTTT. The chain links TRBV6-4 to TRBJ2-3; D is possibly TRBD2 (5 bases). V lost 2 bases and J 6 bases, leaving 15 bases between the germline ends. Germline V lookup: CDR1 MRHNA, CDR2 SNTAGT. This CDR3 has 15 residues.

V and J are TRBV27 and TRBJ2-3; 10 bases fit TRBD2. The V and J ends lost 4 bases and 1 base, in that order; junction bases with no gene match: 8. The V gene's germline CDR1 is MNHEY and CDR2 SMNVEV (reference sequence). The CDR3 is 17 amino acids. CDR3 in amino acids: CASSSKSGRGGTDTQYF. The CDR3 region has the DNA TGTGCCAGCAGTTCTAAAAGCGGGAGGGGGGGCACAGATACGCAGTATTTT.

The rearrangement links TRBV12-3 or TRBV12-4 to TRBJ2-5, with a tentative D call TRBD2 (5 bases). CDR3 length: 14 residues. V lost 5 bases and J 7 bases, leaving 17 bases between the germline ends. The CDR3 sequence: CASSTSGVGGTQYF. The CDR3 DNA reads TGTGCCAGCAGTACCTCCGGGGTCGGCGGGACCCAGTACTTC.

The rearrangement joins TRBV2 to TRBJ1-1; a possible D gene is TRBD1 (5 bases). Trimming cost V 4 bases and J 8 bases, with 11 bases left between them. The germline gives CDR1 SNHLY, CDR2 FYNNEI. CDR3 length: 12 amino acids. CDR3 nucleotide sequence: TGTGCCAGCAGTGTGGGGGGGAACGAAGCTTTCTTT. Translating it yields CASSVGGNEAFF.

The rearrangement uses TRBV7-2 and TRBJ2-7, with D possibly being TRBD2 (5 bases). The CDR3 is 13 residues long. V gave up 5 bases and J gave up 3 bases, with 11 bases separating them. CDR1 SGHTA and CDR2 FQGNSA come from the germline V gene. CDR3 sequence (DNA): TGTGCCAGCAGCGTCTACCGGGACTACGAGCAGTACTTC. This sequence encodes CASSVYRDYEQYF.